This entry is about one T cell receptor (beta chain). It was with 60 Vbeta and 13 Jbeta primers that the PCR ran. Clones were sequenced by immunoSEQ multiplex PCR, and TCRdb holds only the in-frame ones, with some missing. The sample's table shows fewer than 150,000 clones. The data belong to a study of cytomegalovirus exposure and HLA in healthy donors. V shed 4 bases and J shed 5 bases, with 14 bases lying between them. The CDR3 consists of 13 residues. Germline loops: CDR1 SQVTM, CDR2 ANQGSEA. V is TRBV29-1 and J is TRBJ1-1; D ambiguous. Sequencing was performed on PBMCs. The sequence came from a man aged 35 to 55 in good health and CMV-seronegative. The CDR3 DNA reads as TGCAGCGTTGGGCGGGTCTTGGGGACTGAAGCTTTCTTT. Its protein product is CSVGRVLGTEAFF. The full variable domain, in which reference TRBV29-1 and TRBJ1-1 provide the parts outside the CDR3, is SAVISQKPSRDICQRGTSLTIQCQVDSQVTMMFWYRQQPGQSLTLIATANQGSEATYESGFVIDKFPISRPNLTFSTLTVSNMSPEDSSIYLCSVGRVLGTEAFFGQGTRLTVV.